Here is one TCR beta chain with its context. Its target is not known. Profiling relied on immunoSEQ multiplex PCR, and the TCRdb table lists in-frame clones only, not all of them. The sample shows 100,000 to 110,000 clones, 70% to 90% of them seen only once. This record belongs to a study of T cell responses to AZD1222 COVID-19 vaccine. Study-wide points: White British donors predominated, females outnumbered males, and clonal diversity was possibly underestimated. Baseline seropositives among AZD1222 recipients totaled only five to seven. Repertoires were sampled only after the peak T cell response.

This TCR derives from an adult in good health. The sample here was peripheral blood, taken on day 0 of MenACWY control vaccination.

The CDR3 nucleotides read TGTGCCAGCAGCCCTGGCTATGTGGCCGGCGAGCAGTACTTC. Translating gives CASSPGYVAGEQYF. The rearrangement links TRBV7-2 to TRBJ2-7; D remains unclear. Germline V lookup: CDR1 SGHTA, CDR2 FQGNSA. CDR3 length equals 14 residues. V was cut by 5 bases and J by 6 bases, with 17 bases left in between.